This T cell receptor beta chain was profiled in a study of long-term antiretroviral therapy in people with HIV. Each HIV-infected participant was given treatment in the United States. This was the immunoSEQ v3.0 assay at survey level. The study targeted 40,000-50,000 T-cell genomes per sample in sequencing. Assay used: immunoSEQ multiplex PCR; TCRdb lists only in-frame clones, some missing. There are around 23,000 clones in the sample; roughly 80% occur only once, and 5% lies in the top ten. The CDR3 runs to 12 residues. The ends lost 2 bases at V and 6 bases at J; junction bases unmatched: 2. Germline CDR1 is SGHRS and CDR2 is YFSETQ.

This clonotype was sampled from a man aged 50 to 59 with HIV. This specimen was unsorted PBMCs, taken 0.3 years after starting antiretroviral therapy. This chain uses TRBV5-1 with TRBJ2-7, with 7 bases matching TRBD1. Here the CDR3 reads CASSFDRVEQYF. As DNA, the CDR3 is TGCGCCAGCAGCTTTGACAGGGTCGAGCAGTACTTC. Together with reference TRBV5-1 and TRBJ2-7, the CDR3 gives the full variable domain: KAGVTQTPRYLIKTRGQQVTLSCSPISGHRSVSWYQQTPGQGLQFLFEYFSETQRNKGNFPGRFSGRQFSNSRSEMNVSTLELGDSALYLCASSFDRVEQYFGPGTRLTVT.